The following is a T cell receptor (beta chain) sequence with its context. Its antigen is not known. The data belong to a study of T-cell memory formation after mild COVID-19. The wider study: Across donors, TCR clusters were largely donor specific.

Study-level points and caveats: Chiefly within CM and EM were the contracting CD4+ clones; CD8+ ones were within EMRA.

TCRdb ran MiXCR on the 5' RACE reads and lists one entry per CDR3 protein. The table has around 310,000 distinct CDR3 sequences, roughly an eighth seen once. The receptor was isolated from a man younger than 35 who had mild COVID-19 (a few samples of this study predate the infection). Cell type and time point are not known. The sequencing sample was made of PBMCs or a T cell subset sorted from them (not recorded which).

CDR3 DNA: TGTGCCATCAGTGAGTCTCAGATATCACCCCTCCACTTT. Protein sequence: CAISESQISPLHF. The V and J genes are TRBV10-3 and TRBJ1-6; D gene uncertain. The V gene's germline CDR1 is ENHRY and CDR2 SYGVKD. This CDR3 contains 13 residues. Trimming took 0 bases from V and 10 from J, leaving 7 bases between them.